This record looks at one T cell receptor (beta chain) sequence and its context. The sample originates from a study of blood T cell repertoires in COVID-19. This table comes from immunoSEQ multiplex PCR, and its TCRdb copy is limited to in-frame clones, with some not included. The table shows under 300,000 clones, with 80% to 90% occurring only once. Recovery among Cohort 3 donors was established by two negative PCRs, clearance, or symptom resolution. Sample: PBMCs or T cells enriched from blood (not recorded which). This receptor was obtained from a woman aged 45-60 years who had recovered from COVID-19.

CDR3 in amino acids: CASRGLAGVSEQYF. The DNA for the CDR3 is TGTGCCAGCAGGGGACTAGCGGGAGTATCCGAGCAGTACTTC. The chain is built from TRBV6-5 and TRBJ2-7; 14 bases match TRBD2. CDR3 size: 14 residues. Germline assignment: CDR1 MNHEY and CDR2 SVGAGI. The J segment lost 6 bases and the V segment lost 6 bases, leaving 4 bases of the junction unmatched.